This entry lists 29 T cell receptor beta chains sequenced from one sample in a study of T cell responses to AZD1222 COVID-19 vaccine. TCRdb keeps only in-frame clones here, not all; method: immunoSEQ multiplex PCR. This sample has about 100,000 clones, with roughly 86% found just once. Material: peripheral blood, obtained 28 days after the second AZD1222 dose. The receptors come from an adult who received the AZD1222 COVID-19 vaccine.

The CDR3 DNA is TGTGCCACCGCGGGGACGGCGGCCTACGAGCAGTACTTC. It translates to CATAGTAAYEQYF. The rearrangement uses TRBV27 and TRBJ2-7; D possibly corresponds to TRBD2 (6 bases). V was pared by 10 bases and J by 2 bases, with 15 bases between. Per the germline V gene, CDR1 is MNHEY and CDR2 is SMNVEV (reference sequence). The CDR3 extends over 13 amino acids.

V usage is TRBV4-2 and J usage is TRBJ2-3; maybe TRBD2 (6 bases). This CDR3 contains 16 residues. The germline CDR1 and CDR2 sequences are LGHNA and YNFKEQ. Between the trimmed V and J ends, which lost 2 bases and 1 base, there was a span of 13 bases. CDR3 sequence: CASSQLAPSGTDTQYF. As DNA, the CDR3 is TGTGCCAGCAGCCAACTGGCGCCTAGCGGCACAGATACGCAGTATTTT.

This chain joins TRBV11-2 and TRBJ1-2; D call uncertain. CDR1 is SGHAT and CDR2 is FQNNGV in the germline V gene. Trimming shortened V by 4 bases and J by 8 bases, and 17 bases separated the two germline ends. The CDR3 loop spans 14 amino acids. CDR3 sequence (DNA): TGTGCCAGCAGCTCCCACCTTCGGAGGTCCGGCTACACCTTC. Its protein is CASSSHLRRSGYTF.

The rearrangement links TRBV5-1 to TRBJ2-5; perhaps TRBD2 as D (5 bases). The CDR3 runs 13 residues. Trimming removed 6 bases at V and 5 bases at J, with 14 bases between. Germline assignment: CDR1 SGHRS and CDR2 YFSETQ. This chain's CDR3 is CASNPGGEETQYF. The CDR3 nucleotides are TGCGCCAGCAACCCTGGTGGGGAGGAGACCCAGTACTTC.

This sequence joins TRBV7-3 and TRBJ2-1; a possible D gene is TRBD2 (6 bases). This CDR3 has 13 amino acids. The V gene's germline CDR1 is SGHTA and CDR2 FQGTGA. V gave up 5 bases and J gave up 5 bases, with 10 bases separating them. For the CDR3, the DNA is TGTGCCAGCAGCGTGGGACTTAACAATGAGCAGTTCTTC. This sequence encodes CASSVGLNNEQFF.

CDR3 amino acids: CASSSGWGVRNQPQHF. The CDR3 coding sequence is TGTGCCAGCAGCTCCGGTTGGGGGGTGCGGAATCAGCCCCAGCATTTT. V and J are TRBV5-6 and TRBJ1-5, with D tentatively TRBD1 (5 bases). CDR1 is SGHDT, CDR2 YYEEEE, per germline. The CDR3 has 16 residues. Trimming took off 3 bases at V and 4 bases at J, with 17 bases between the two ends.

The V call is TRBV6-2 or TRBV6-3, the J call TRBJ1-1; the D is unclear. Germline V CDR1 and CDR2: MNHEY, SVGEGT. V shed 2 bases and J shed 0 bases, with 4 bases lying between them. CDR3 length: 13 residues. CDR3 protein: CASSYIMNTEAFF. The CDR3 coding sequence is TGTGCCAGCAGTTACATTATGAACACTGAAGCTTTCTTT.

The chain has TRBV7-3 and TRBJ2-5, with a tentative D call TRBD2 (5 bases). V was cut by 2 bases and J by 5 bases, with 9 bases left in between. Germline V CDR1 and CDR2: SGHTA, FQGTGA. The CDR3 extends over 13 amino acids. CDR3 amino acids: CASSLYPGETQYF. The CDR3 nucleotides read TGTGCCAGCAGCTTATATCCGGGGGAGACCCAGTACTTC.

V gene TRBV19 combines with J gene TRBJ1-1, with 8 bases identical to TRBD1. The CDR3 loop spans 17 amino acids. Per germline, CDR1 LNHDA and CDR2 SQIVND (reference sequence). V lost 4 bases and J lost 0; bases outside the gene matches: 10. This chain's CDR3 is CASSTPRQGSMNTEAFF. CDR3 sequence (DNA): TGTGCCAGTAGTACTCCCCGACAGGGGAGTATGAACACTGAAGCTTTCTTT.

The V gene is TRBV19, the J gene TRBJ2-5; 11 bases fit TRBD2. The germline V gene encodes CDR1 LNHDA and CDR2 SQIVND (reference sequence). V gave up 10 bases and J gave up 0 bases; unmatched junction bases: 19. The CDR3 runs 19 residues. The CDR3 DNA is TGTGCCACCCGGCGGAGTCTAGCGGGAGGTAGGGGATACCAAGAGACCCAGTACTTC. Protein product: CATRRSLAGGRGYQETQYF.

The chain joins TRBV30 to TRBJ1-1; 8 positions agree with TRBD1. The CDR3 loop spans 14 amino acids. With V trimmed by 7 bases and J by 4 bases, 11 bases remained unmatched. Germline assignment: CDR1 GTSNPN and CDR2 SVGIG (reference sequence). The CDR3 loop reads CASTWTGLGTEAFF. The CDR3 DNA reads as TGTGCCTCGACGTGGACAGGGTTAGGCACTGAAGCTTTCTTT. Variable domain in full (rest from reference TRBV30 and TRBJ1-1): SQTIHQWPATLVQPVGSPLSLECTVEGTSNPNLYWYRQAAGRGLQLLFYSVGIGQISSEVPQNLSASRPQDRQFILSSKKLLLSDSGFYLCASTWTGLGTEAFFGQGTRLTVV.

The chain recombines TRBV7-9 with TRBJ2-1, with 14 bases that match TRBD2. This CDR3 has 15 residues. Looked up from germline, CDR1 is SEHNR and CDR2 is FQNEAQ (reference sequence). Trimming took 4 bases from V and 9 from J; bases not matched to a gene: 5. The CDR3 protein is CASSWGLAGDGEQFF. DNA of the CDR3: TGTGCCAGCAGCTGGGGACTAGCGGGAGACGGTGAGCAGTTCTTC. Full variable domain (outside the CDR3, taken from reference TRBV7-9 and TRBJ2-1): DTGVSQNPRHKITKRGQNVTFRCDPISEHNRLYWYRQTLGQGPEFLTYFQNEAQLEKSRLLSDRFSAERPKGSFSTLEIQRTEQGDSAMYLCASSWGLAGDGEQFFGPGTRLTVL.

The gene calls are TRBV19 and TRBJ1-2, with 11 positions matching TRBD1. V was clipped by 5 bases and J by 12 bases; unmatched bases: 11. The length of the CDR3 is 14 residues. CDR1 is LNHDA, CDR2 SQIVND, per germline (reference sequence). The DNA for the CDR3 is TGTGCCAGTAGTCCGCTCCCTCGGGGACAGGGGGACACCTTC. Encoded protein: CASSPLPRGQGDTF.

The gene calls are TRBV19 and TRBJ1-5; no clear D. The germline V gene has CDR1 LNHDA and CDR2 SQIVND (reference sequence). The CDR3 has 14 amino acids. V was clipped by 9 bases and J by 7 bases, with 19 bases between them. The DNA for the CDR3 is TGTGCCAGCGGGCCCAGGAGAAAGGACCAGCCCCAGCATTTT. Translated, it gives CASGPRRKDQPQHF. The variable domain in full, with the rest retrieved from reference TRBV19 and TRBJ1-5, is DGGITQSPKYLFRKEGQNVTLSCEQNLNHDAMYWYRQDPGQGLRLIYYSQIVNDFQKGDIAEGYSVSREKKESFPLTVTSAQKNPTAFYLCASGPRRKDQPQHFGDGTRLSIL.

The CDR3 sequence is CASSGDGTGGVYEQYF. CDR3 nucleotide sequence: TGCGCCAGCAGCGGAGACGGGACAGGGGGCGTCTACGAGCAGTACTTC. The chain employs TRBV5-1 and TRBJ2-7, with 12 bases fitting TRBD1. Germline CDR1 is SGHRS and CDR2 is YFSETQ. With 4 bases clipped from V and 3 bases from J, the junction kept 8 bases outside the gene matches. The CDR3 totals 16 residues.

V usage is TRBV6-2 or TRBV6-3 and J usage is TRBJ2-1, with TRBD2 as a possible D gene (5 bases). Between the trimmed V and J ends, which lost 4 bases and 3 bases, there was a span of 10 bases. Germline V gene data show CDR1 as MNHEY and CDR2 as SVGEGT. This CDR3 is built from 14 residues. CDR3: CASSSQLGYNEQFF. The CDR3, as DNA: TGTGCCAGCAGTTCCCAACTAGGCTACAATGAGCAGTTCTTC.

This rearrangement joins TRBV12-3 or TRBV12-4 to TRBJ1-2; D may be TRBD1 (5 bases). This CDR3 contains 12 residues. Trimming removed 5 bases from V and 8 bases from J, with 12 bases in between. This CDR3 reads CASSRGALGYTF. The DNA of the CDR3 is TGTGCCAGCAGTCGAGGGGCTCTCGGCTACACCTTC.

The chain employs TRBV5-4 and TRBJ2-7; D is ambiguous. CDR1 is SGHNT and CDR2 is YYREEE in the germline V gene (reference sequence). This CDR3 region has 12 residues. Trimming left V 0 bases short and J 2 bases short, with 3 bases between. CDR3 DNA: TGTGCCAGCAGCTTGGGGGCCTACGAGCAGTACTTC. It specifies CASSLGAYEQYF.

Here the CDR3 DNA reads TGTGCCTGGAGTAGGCAGACCGGGGAGCTGTTTTTT. It specifies CAWSRQTGELFF. The chain recombines TRBV30 with TRBJ2-2; no clear D gene. Germline V lookup: CDR1 GTSNPN, CDR2 SVGIG (reference sequence). The CDR3 runs to 12 residues. V lost 2 bases, J lost 5 bases, and 6 bases lay in between.

CDR3 nucleotides: TGTGCCAGCAAGTTGCGGGAGGGAAACTACGAGCAGTACTTC. Protein: CASKLREGNYEQYF. The chain has TRBV6-8 and TRBJ2-7, with TRBD2 matching over 9 bases. The germline CDR1 and CDR2 sequences are MNHGY and SAAAGT. Trimming at V came to 7 bases and at J to 3 bases, leaving 7 bases not matched to a gene. The CDR3 loop spans 14 amino acids.

This chain links TRBV27 with TRBJ2-2; 8 nucleotides match TRBD2. CDR3 length: 17 residues. The V and J ends lost 7 bases and 5 bases, in that order; junction bases with no gene match: 15. Germline CDR1 and CDR2: MNHEY and SMNVEV (reference sequence). CDR3 protein: CASINRGGRVRTGELFF. The CDR3 coding sequence is TGTGCCAGCATCAACCGGGGGGGGCGAGTTAGGACCGGGGAGCTGTTTTTT.

The chain has TRBV27 and TRBJ2-7, with TRBD1 matching 8 bases. V lost 3 bases, J lost 4 bases, and 5 bases stayed unmatched. This CDR3 region has 14 residues. The V gene's germline CDR1 is MNHEY and CDR2 SMNVEV (reference sequence). CDR3 region: CASSFGTGLYEQYF. DNA of the CDR3: TGTGCCAGCAGTTTCGGGACAGGACTTTACGAGCAGTACTTC.

The genes are TRBV27 and TRBJ2-7, with 9 bases identical to TRBD1. CDR1 is MNHEY and CDR2 is SMNVEV in the germline V gene (reference sequence). V dropped 7 bases and J dropped 4; count of bases not matched to a gene: 11. The CDR3 loop spans 15 amino acids. This CDR3 is CASKDRAGTGYEQYF. Here the CDR3 DNA reads TGTGCCAGCAAGGATCGGGCCGGGACAGGGTACGAGCAGTACTTC.

The genes are TRBV5-6 and TRBJ1-5; a possible D gene is TRBD1 (6 bases). The germline V gene has CDR1 SGHDT and CDR2 YYEEEE. Trimming shortened V by 4 bases and J by 3 bases, and 14 bases separated the two germline ends. The CDR3 sequence is 15 residues long. The CDR3 DNA reads TGTGCCAGCAGCCCAGCCGGGACACCCAATCAGCCCCAGCATTTT. Translation gives CASSPAGTPNQPQHF.

The rearrangement links TRBV29-1 to TRBJ1-1; 7 positions match TRBD1. The CDR3 is 13 amino acids. Germline V gene lookup returns CDR1 SQVTM and CDR2 ANQGSEA. Trimming cost V 6 bases and J 0 bases; bases outside gene matches: 4. The CDR3 coding sequence is TGCAGCGTGGGGGGACAGATGAACACTGAAGCTTTCTTT. This encodes CSVGGQMNTEAFF.

This clone was seen a few times. This chain uses TRBV28 with TRBJ2-7, with D uncertain. The CDR3 totals 13 residues. Trimming took off 3 bases at V and 0 bases at J, with 6 bases between the two ends. CDR1 and CDR2 from the germline V gene are MDHEN and SYDVKM. The chain's CDR3 is CASSFDISYEQYF. The CDR3 DNA sequence: TGTGCCAGCAGTTTCGACATCTCCTACGAGCAGTACTTC.

V usage is TRBV27 and J usage is TRBJ2-7; D might be TRBD1 (6 bases). V was pared by 6 bases and J by 1 base, with 19 bases between. This CDR3 has 16 residues. Germline values: CDR1 MNHEY, CDR2 SMNVEV (reference sequence). CDR3 DNA sequence: TGTGCCAGCAGCGGGATCAGGGGCTTCCGATCCTACGAGCAGTACTTC. The encoded protein is CASSGIRGFRSYEQYF.

The rearrangement links TRBV6-2 or TRBV6-3 to TRBJ1-2; TRBD1 agrees at 8 bases. V gave up 6 bases and J gave up 3 bases; unmatched junction bases: 15. Germline V gives CDR1 MNHEY, CDR2 SVGEGT. This CDR3 contains 17 residues. The CDR3 DNA reads as TGTGCCAGCAGCGAGCGGGACAGGCACCAGAGGGACTATGGCTACACCTTC. Translated, it gives CASSERDRHQRDYGYTF.

J is TRBJ1-2 and V is TRBV29-1; TRBD1 matches 11 bases. Germline CDR1 reads SQVTM; CDR2 reads ANQGSEA. Trimming removed 7 bases from V and 6 bases from J; junction bases left unmatched: 7. There are 13 residues in the CDR3. CDR3 residues: CSATGTGGDGYTF. Written as DNA, the CDR3 is TGCAGCGCCACCGGGACAGGGGGTGATGGCTACACCTTC.